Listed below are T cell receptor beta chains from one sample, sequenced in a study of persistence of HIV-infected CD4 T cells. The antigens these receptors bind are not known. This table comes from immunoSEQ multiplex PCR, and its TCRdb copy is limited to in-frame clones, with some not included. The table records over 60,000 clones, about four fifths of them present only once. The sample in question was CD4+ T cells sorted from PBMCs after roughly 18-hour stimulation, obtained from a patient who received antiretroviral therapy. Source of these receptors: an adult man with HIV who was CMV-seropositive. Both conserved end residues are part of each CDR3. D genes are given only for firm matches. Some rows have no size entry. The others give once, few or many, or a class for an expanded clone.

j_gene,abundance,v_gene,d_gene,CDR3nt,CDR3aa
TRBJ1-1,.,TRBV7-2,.,TGTGCCAGCAGCTTAGTCAACAGGGTCCGGTCTGAAGCTTTCTTT,CASSLVNRVRSEAFF
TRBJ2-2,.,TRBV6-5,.,TGTGCCAGCAGTTCAACAGTAACCACCGGGGAGCTGTTTTTT,CASSSTVTTGELFF
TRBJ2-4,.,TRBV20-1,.,TGCAGTGCTAATGCCAAAAACATTCAGTACTTC,CSANAKNIQYF
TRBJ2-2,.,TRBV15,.,TGTGCCACCAGCACCCCTCGGGGGGCGACAGGGTCCACCGGGGAGCTGTTTTTT,CATSTPRGATGSTGELFF
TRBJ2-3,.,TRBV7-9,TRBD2,TGTGCCAGCAGCCCGGGACTAGCGGTCCCCTCTAGCACAGATACGCAGTATTTT,CASSPGLAVPSSTDTQYF
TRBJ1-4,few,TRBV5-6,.,TGTGCCAGCAGCCCCACGTTTGGAGCAACTAATGAAAAACTGTTTTTT,CASSPTFGATNEKLFF
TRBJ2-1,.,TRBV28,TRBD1,TGTGCCAGCAGTCCAGACAGGGTTAGGAAGCAGTTCTTC,CASSPDRVRKQFF
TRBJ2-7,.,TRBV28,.,TGTGCCAGCAGTCTAGGGACCGTCTACGAGCAGTACTTC,CASSLGTVYEQYF
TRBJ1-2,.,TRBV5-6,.,TGTGCCAGCAGCTTGAGAGGGGACGGCTACACCTTC,CASSLRGDGYTF
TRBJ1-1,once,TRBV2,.,TGTGCCAGCAGTGAGGAGGGTAGGGCCACTGAAGCTTTCTTT,CASSEEGRATEAFF
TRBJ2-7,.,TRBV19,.,TGTGCCAGTAGTATGGGAGGGGGCGAATACGAGCAGTACTTC,CASSMGGGEYEQYF
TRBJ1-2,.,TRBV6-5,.,TGTGCCACCGCAGGAGGGGGGAACTATGGCTACACCTTC,CATAGGGNYGYTF
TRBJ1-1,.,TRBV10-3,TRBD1,TGTGCCATCAGTCAGGGGGCGAACACTGAAGCTTTCTTT,CAISQGANTEAFF
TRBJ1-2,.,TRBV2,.,TGTGCCGGTCAGGAGGGCTCCCCGAGTGGCTACACCTTC,CAGQEGSPSGYTF
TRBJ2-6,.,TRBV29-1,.,TGCAGCGTATATGACGTAAACTCTGGGGCCAACGTCCTGACTTTC,CSVYDVNSGANVLTF
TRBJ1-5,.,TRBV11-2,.,TGTGCCAGCAGCTTAGATATTGGTCAGCCCCAGCATTTT,CASSLDIGQPQHF
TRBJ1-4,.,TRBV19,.,TGTGCCAGTAGTCCCACTGGGGGGGGTGAAAAACTGTTTTTT,CASSPTGGGEKLFF
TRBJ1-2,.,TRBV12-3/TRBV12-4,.,TGTGCCAGCAGACGGGGGGGCAACTATGGCTACACCTTC,CASRRGGNYGYTF
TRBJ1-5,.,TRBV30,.,TGTGCCTGGAGTGTAAGACCTAAGGAGCCCCAGCATTTT,CAWSVRPKEPQHF
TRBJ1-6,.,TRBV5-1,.,TGCGCCAGCAGCTTGGAGGGAGGGAATTCACCCCTCCACTTT,CASSLEGGNSPLHF
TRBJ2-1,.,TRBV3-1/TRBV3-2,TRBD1,TGTGCCAGCAGCCAACTAGTCCAGGGGGCTAAGAATGAGCAGTTCTTC,CASSQLVQGAKNEQFF
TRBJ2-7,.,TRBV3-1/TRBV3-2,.,TGTGCCAGCAGCCATAATCCCCTCTACGAGCAGTACTTC,CASSHNPLYEQYF
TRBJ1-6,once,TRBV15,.,TGTGCCACCGCCGGGGGGACGGATTCACCCCTCCACTTT,CATAGGTDSPLHF
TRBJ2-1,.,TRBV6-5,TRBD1,TGTGCCAGCAGTTATTCGACAGGGAGCGCCTACAATGAGCAGTTCTTC,CASSYSTGSAYNEQFF
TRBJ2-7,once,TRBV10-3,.,TGTGCCATCAGTGATCACAACTCCTACGAGCAGTACTTC,CAISDHNSYEQYF
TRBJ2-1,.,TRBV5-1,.,TGCGCCAGCACAGCTGGGGACGCGAATGAGCAGTTCTTC,CASTAGDANEQFF
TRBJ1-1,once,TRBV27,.,TGTGCCAGCAATACGGATCCGGGGCAGGGGACTGAAGCTTTCTTT,CASNTDPGQGTEAFF
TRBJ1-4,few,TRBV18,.,TGTGCCAGCTCACCTGCCAGGGGCTCCGAATGGGAAAAACTGTTTTTT,CASSPARGSEWEKLFF
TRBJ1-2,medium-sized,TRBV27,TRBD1,TGTGCCTCCCGGGACAGCCCCTATGGCTACACCTTC,CASRDSPYGYTF
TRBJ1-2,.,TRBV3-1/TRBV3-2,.,TGTGCCAGCAGCCAGAACTATGGCTACACCTTC,CASSQNYGYTF
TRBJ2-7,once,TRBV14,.,TGTGCCAGCAGCCAAGGAAGCAAGCAGTACTTC,CASSQGSKQYF
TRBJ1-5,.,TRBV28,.,TGTGCCAGCAGTTTAGGAGATAGCAATCAGCCCCAGCATTTT,CASSLGDSNQPQHF
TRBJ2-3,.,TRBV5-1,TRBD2,TGCGCCAGCAGCTTGGTAGGACTAGCGGATCCTAGCACAGATACGCAGTATTTT,CASSLVGLADPSTDTQYF
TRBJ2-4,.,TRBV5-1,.,TGCGCCAGCAGCTTTGGGGGACTTTTAGCCAAAAACATTCAGTACTTC,CASSFGGLLAKNIQYF
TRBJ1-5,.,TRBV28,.,TGTGCCAGCAGTTTGGTGTCGGGGACTCAGCCCCAGCATTTT,CASSLVSGTQPQHF
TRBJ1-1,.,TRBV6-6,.,TGTGCCAGCAGCCATAGAAACACTGAAGCTTTCTTT,CASSHRNTEAFF
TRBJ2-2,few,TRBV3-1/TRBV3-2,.,TGTGCCAGCAGCCAAGGGATCGGGGGGAACACCGGGGAGCTGTTTTTT,CASSQGIGGNTGELFF
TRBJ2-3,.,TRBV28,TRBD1,TGTGCCACCCACCAAACAGGGAGAGGGGGCAGCACAGATACGCAGTATTTT,CATHQTGRGGSTDTQYF
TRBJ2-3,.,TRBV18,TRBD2,TGTGCCAGCTCACCAAGAAGCGGGGCTGATACGCAGTATTTT,CASSPRSGADTQYF
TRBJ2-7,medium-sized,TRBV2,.,TGTGCCAGCAGGGTTACCGGCCGACAGTTCGGCTACGAGCAGTACTTC,CASRVTGRQFGYEQYF
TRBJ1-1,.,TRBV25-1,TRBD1,TGTGCCAGCAGTGCCGACAGGGGACTATTGAACACTGAAGCTTTCTTT,CASSADRGLLNTEAFF